Reported below is one T cell receptor beta chain. It lacks a known antigen. No much larger clone exists at a distance of one base, and base qualities are not known. V has 4 bases trimmed and J has 2 bases trimmed; junction bases matching no gene number 1. The CDR1 and CDR2 encoded by the germline V gene are MGHDK and SYGVNS. Its CDR3 holds 16 amino acids, cysteine through phenylalanine. The read is trimmed to its CDR3 DNA, 48 bases read in frame from base 1. This sample is part of a study of T cells in Graves' hyperthyroidism and ophthalmopathy (dated by TCRdb to the late 2010s). Regarding the study in general: Peripheral blood was collected at initial diagnosis, before any treatment. A discovery cohort of about 96 patients, fewer than 50 with Graves' ophthalmopathy and 55 to 60 with stable Graves' hyperthyroidism, was used to find distinguishing TCR V-J signatures. Prospective prediction of ophthalmopathy was tested in an independent validation cohort consisting of some 18 hyperthyroidism patients and more than 15 patients who later progressed to ophthalmopathy. For training and testing, the 100 or so patients in the discovery cohort were randomly divided in a 7:3 ratio. In more than 5 Graves' hyperthyroidism patients, the study also compared T-cell repertoires from thyroid tissue with T-cell repertoires from blood. After sampling, hyperthyroidism patients received methimazole starting at 30 mg daily, and ophthalmopathy patients received high-dose intravenous methylprednisolone. The paper describes TCR Vbeta CDR3 sequencing of roughly 130 peripheral blood samples, made up of approximately 40 ophthalmopathy patients, 70 to 75 hyperthyroidism patients and 17 progressor patients. Study-wide conclusions, independent of this receptor: Ophthalmopathy was separated from stable hyperthyroidism by a 13 V-J signature model, with approximately 90% sensitivity and approximately 84% specificity obtained in cross-validation and 80%/75% obtained in testing. In validation, the model predicted progression to ophthalmopathy a median of roughly 6.1 months before onset, with approximately 70% sensitivity and almost 75% specificity. Sample size was not statistically predetermined, and blinding of investigators to group allocation was not performed. Blood samples also contained most of the expanded thyroid clonotypes (frequency above 0.001), which suggests that blood repertoires may reflect thyroid immune responses.

Amplification of TCR beta CDR3 regions was carried out from RNA transcripts. The first round of RT-PCR for the TCR CDR3 was performed with the HTBI primer set and the Qiagen OneStep RT-PCR kit. A second multiplex PCR round built the libraries, followed by size selection and purification. The libraries were sequenced on an Illumina HiSeq2000 using paired-end 100 bp reads. Processing in the source paper ran as follows. SOAPnuke was used to process the raw data, removing reads that contained adapters or uncalled bases, had a mean Phred below 15, or lacked an exact match to the constant primer or identifier. COPE v1.2.5 was used to merge high-quality paired reads, and clonotypes were defined as unique nucleotide sequences. MiTCR v1.1 was used to align the clonotypes against IMGT TRBV, TRBD and TRBJ reference segments. Analysis was restricted to V-J combinations with a frequency above 0.0001, which covered roughly 99% of repertoires. A TCS score was defined as the ratio of F50 (clonal expansion) to E x V (chaos), with BLOSUM62-based TCRdist applied between CDR3 peptides within each V-J. Welch's t-statistics and random forest reduced approximately 520 V-J features to some 14, which were used in a naive Bayes classifier (R e1071). The raw public reads went through TCRdb reprocessing: fastp at Q25, MiXCR clone calling, in-frame beta chains kept. Under each unique CDR3 protein, matching rows form one entry showing the most common genes and DNA. The V and J calls and clone size are TCRdb's, not the authors'. The sample profile shows about 640,000 distinct CDR3 sequences; less than 25% of them were found once. Of the sample, about 35% falls within the top ten clones.

Moderately to severely active disease, a Clinical Activity Score of at least 3, a NOSPECS grade of at least 4, and a duration under 3 months were present in ophthalmopathy patients. Exclusion was applied to patients with uncontrolled infections, other autoimmune diseases, pregnancy or lactation. Clinical symptoms, serum thyroxine and TRAb, thyroid ultrasound, and orbital computed tomography formed the basis for the diagnoses. PBMCs were isolated from about 9.1 ml of fresh peripheral blood by Ficoll-Paque density gradient centrifugation. Total RNA was extracted using Trizol reagent, and RNA quality was assessed on an Agilent 2100 Bioanalyzer.

Sequencing was performed on blood. The clonotype was recovered from a man aged 25 to 40 with Graves' ophthalmopathy. The V and J genes are TRBV25-1 and TRBJ2-2, and 13 junctional nucleotides match TRBD2. The DNA sequence follows: TGTGCCAGCAGTGGGACTAGCGGGAGAAACACCGGGGAGCTGTTTTTT. It is translated as CASSGTSGRNTGELFF.